This TCR beta chain was captured by sequencing in a study of CD8 T cells in Susac syndrome. At the level of the study: Clinically active disease was present in five or six of the sequenced Susac syndrome patients. Eight or nine of these patients were in remission. Patients with Susac syndrome, at blood draw, were therapy-naive, on corticosteroids, or on intravenous immunoglobulin alone.

TEMRA cells were enriched by FACS, and CD4+ and CD8+ T cells were negatively isolated. Reverse transcription of roughly 0.45 to 1 ug RNA was performed with random hexamers. TCRdb re-called the immunoSEQ multiplex PCR reads with MiXCR, one entry per CDR3 protein. The sample lists around 190,000 distinct CDR3 sequences, 85% to 95% seen once, with 0.12% in the top ten. The ends were cut back, 5 bases at V and 8 bases at J, with 12 bases in the middle. Germline assignment: CDR1 SNHLY and CDR2 FYNNEI. The CDR3 contains 12 residues. The chain carries TRBV2 and TRBJ1-2, with D perhaps matching TRBD1 (6 bases). The receptor comes from a human donor with Susac syndrome. The sample consisted of CD4+ T cells from PBMCs. This CDR3 is CASSLQGWGYTF. The CDR3 nucleotides are TGTGCCAGCAGTTTACAGGGTTGGGGCTACACCTTC.